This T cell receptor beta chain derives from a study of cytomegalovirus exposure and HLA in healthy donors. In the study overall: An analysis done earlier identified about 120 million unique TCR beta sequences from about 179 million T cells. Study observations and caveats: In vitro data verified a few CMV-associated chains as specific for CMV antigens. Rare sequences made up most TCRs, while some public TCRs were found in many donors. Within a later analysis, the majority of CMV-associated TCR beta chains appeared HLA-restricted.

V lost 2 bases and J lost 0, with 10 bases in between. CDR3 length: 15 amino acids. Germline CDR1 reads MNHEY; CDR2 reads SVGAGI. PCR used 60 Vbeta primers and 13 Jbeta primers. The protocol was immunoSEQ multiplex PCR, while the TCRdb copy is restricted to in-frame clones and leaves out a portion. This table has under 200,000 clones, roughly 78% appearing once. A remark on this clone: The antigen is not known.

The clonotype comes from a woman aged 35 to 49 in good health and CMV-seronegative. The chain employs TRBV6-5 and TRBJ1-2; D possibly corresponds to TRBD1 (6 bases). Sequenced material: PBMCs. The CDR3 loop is CASSYAGTTNYGYTF. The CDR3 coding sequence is TGTGCCAGCAGTTACGCCGGGACAACTAACTATGGCTACACCTTC.